This record looks at one TCR beta chain sequence and its context. The antigen this receptor binds is unknown. No clone much larger than this one lies a single base away; base qualities are absent. The data derive from a study of CD8+ T cells in alopecia areata (dated by TCRdb to the late 2010s). Study-wide context: The treated patients took part in an open-label pilot trial in which moderate-to-severe alopecia areata was treated with oral tofacitinib at 5 to 10 mg twice daily. Tofacitinib was administered for 6 to 18 months, and 6 months of follow-up off drug were then conducted to assess delayed response and recurrence. Disease severity in treated patients was measured with the SALT score, which quantifies the percentage of affected scalp surface area. In both human patients and the C3H/HeJ mouse model, the study applied high-throughput TCRbeta sequencing to look at T cell clonal expansion in alopecia areata. In humans, TCRbeta sequencing was performed on scalp tissue and on sorted CD4+ and CD8+ peripheral blood T cells from healthy controls and from patients with patchy or totalis/universalis alopecia areata. Biopsies were taken from tofacitinib-treated patients at baseline and at 4 and 24 weeks of treatment, and a later scalp biopsy was taken in several of the tofacitinib-treated patients. Clonality in the scalp was compared among normal scalp (n=4), patchy alopecia areata scalp (n=8), and alopecia totalis/universalis scalp (n=8). RNA was obtained with the PAXgene miRNA kit for fixed scalp, the miRNeasy kit for PBMCs, and the RNeasy kit for mouse skin. TCRbeta CDR3 regions were amplified by immunoSEQ multiplex PCR using 35 Vbeta forward and 13 Jbeta reverse primers. The paper's findings and limits, for the study overall: The treated cohort was small, with a single nonresponder, so links between baseline CD8+ expansion and response need larger studies. Compared with mice, TCR sequences shared between patients were less clear, possibly partly because of HLA diversity across the patient population. Compared with normal scalp, lesional scalp had higher clonality and more expanded CD8+ clones, particularly in alopecia totalis/universalis, a pattern that suggests antigenic drive. Unlike mouse skin, where gammadelta T cells dominate, normal human skin contains resident alphabeta T cells that get sequenced too, which complicates analysis of the scalp TCR repertoire. Many expanded lesional clones were found to persist in scalp and blood during tofacitinib treatment, and relapse after treatment cessation may be partly explained by this persistence. With tofacitinib, both scalp clonality and the number of expanded CD8+ clones among the top 100 scalp clones went down significantly.

The protocol used for the library was the immunoSEQ multiplex PCR assay. RNA was extracted from all samples and reverse transcribed into cDNA, which served as template for TCR sequencing. First-strand cDNA was synthesized using SuperScript III with a 2:1 mix of oligo-dT and random hexamers. A synthetic immune receptor repertoire was used to measure amplification bias, and any remaining bias was corrected computationally. Processing in the source paper ran as follows. After raw reads were preprocessed to remove errors, the CDR3 was defined following IMGT conventions as running from the conserved cysteine to phenylalanine. Clonality was computed by normalizing Shannon entropy by log2 of the number of productive unique TCRs and subtracting the result from 1. Scalp TCRbeta sequences were cross-referenced with sorted blood CD4 and CD8 repertoires so that the CD4 or CD8 identity of scalp clones could be inferred. TCRdb obtained this table from immuneACCESS and retained in-frame rearrangements with V and J assigned. These tables miss some clones; where compared with another copy, unresolved V genes account for less than half of the shortfall, and the remainder is unexplained. D and trimming were read from the DNA, whereas the V and J calls and clone size are those reported in that table. This sample has 170,000 or so clones in its table, and about 55% of those were observed once. The ten top clones hold 10% to 13% of the sample.

The germline V gene (reference sequence) supplies CDR1 GTSNPN and CDR2 SVGIG. The V end loses 7 bases and the J end loses 7 bases, and a stretch of 13 bases separates them. Including cysteine and phenylalanine, the CDR3 has 11 amino acids. The sequence is cut down to CDR3 DNA, 33 bases in frame from base 1. This sample's time point label indicates: 20 to 30 weeks on oral tofacitinib. The intended sense of this specimen's treatment or condition label: oral pan-JAK inhibitor, 5-10 mg twice daily. Peripheral blood and lesional scalp punch biopsies were obtained from patients with alopecia areata. PBMCs were separated by density centrifugation and stained for CD3, CD4 and CD8, after which CD4+ and CD8+ T cells were sorted on a FACSAria.

The chain joins TRBV30 to TRBJ1-2; a weak D assignment points to TRBD1 (6 bases agree). The receptor was derived from a human donor with alopecia areata. Sequenced here: CD8+ T cells sorted from blood, sampled at week 24, from a patient treated with tofacitinib. The CDR3: CASRTEAGYTF. The DNA reads as follows: TGTGCCTCCAGGACAGAGGCTGGCTACACCTTC.